This T cell receptor (beta chain) was recovered during a study of cytomegalovirus exposure and HLA in healthy donors. Study background: From HLA-typed donors, an early data release held roughly 89 million unique TCRs.

Germline loops: CDR1 MDHEN, CDR2 SYDVKM. The CDR3 contains 15 residues. The V gene end was trimmed by 6 bases and the J gene end by 0 bases; junction bases not matched to a gene: 3. Primers included in the PCR were 60 Vbeta and 13 Jbeta primers. The protocol was immunoSEQ multiplex PCR, while the TCRdb copy is restricted to in-frame clones and leaves out a portion. The sample includes around 220,000 clones, about 83% of them seen just once. V usage is TRBV28 and J usage is TRBJ2-2; 8 bases fit TRBD1. The receptor comes from a man between 35 and 55 years old in good health and CMV-seronegative. The sequenced material came from PBMCs. CDR3 nucleotide sequence: TGTGCCAGCAGGCCGGGACAGGCGAACACCGGGGAGCTGTTTTTT. Its translation is CASRPGQANTGELFF.